Below, one T cell receptor beta chain is given with its context. One end of the junction varies from germline; a read error may be responsible. The same CDR3 arises from other DNA sequences in this sample as well. The sample originates from a study of T cell changes during pregnancy in multiple sclerosis. The CDR3 runs 14 residues. Per germline, CDR1 PRHDT and CDR2 FYEKMQ (reference sequence). Sequencing used immunoSEQ multiplex PCR; TCRdb keeps in-frame clones, though not all of them. The table lists around 35,000 clones, around 90% of them singletons. V usage is TRBV13 and J usage is TRBJ2-7, with 7 bases identical to TRBD2. The sample consisted of CD8+ T cells from peripheral blood mononuclear cells, taken after pregnancy. The clonotype was recovered from a female donor with multiple sclerosis, enrolled in a pregnancy study. As DNA, the CDR3 is TGTGCCAGCAGCCCCCAAGGGGAGGGCTACGAGCAGTACTTT. Amino acid sequence: CASSPQGEGYEQYF.